One sample yielded the 25 T cell receptor beta chains listed below, sequenced in a study of regulatory T cells in long-lasting Graves disease. The time point was: newly diagnosed GD, antithyroid drugs for less than 3 months. TCR sequences were obtained from RNA taken from PBMCs. The TCR beta library used iRepertoire HTBI primers with Arm-PCR amplification of CDR3. One entry per CDR3 protein results from TCRdb running MiXCR on the multiplex PCR reads. The table lists fewer than 500,000 distinct CDR3 sequences, roughly 15% of them singletons. These data were likewise used in another study, on T cells in Graves' hyperthyroidism and ophthalmopathy.

Sequences were derived from peripheral blood mononuclear cells (PBMCs), sampled at new diagnosis, from a patient treated with antithyroid drugs. Receptors were obtained from a middle-aged man with Graves disease.

This clonotype was counted between two and nine times. This sequence may be a read error, since a much larger clone differs from it by one base. This rearrangement joins TRBV11-2 to TRBJ2-7, with no clear D. Germline loops: CDR1 SGHAT, CDR2 FQNNGV. The CDR3 covers 14 residues. The CDR3 loop reads CASSARRTSYEQHF. The CDR3 DNA reads as TGTGCCAGCAGCGCGCGACGGACGTCCTACGAGCAGCACTTC. Supplemented by reference TRBV11-2 and TRBJ2-7, the full variable domain reads EAGVAQSPRYKIIEKRQSVAFWCNPISGHATLYWYQQILGQGPKLLIQFQNNGVVDDSQLPKDRFSAERLKGVDSTLKIQPAKLEDSAVYLCASSARRTSYEQHFGPGTRLTVT.

This clonotype came up a few times. This rearrangement joins TRBV6-2 or TRBV6-3 to TRBJ2-5; 14 bases match TRBD2. Germline CDR1 MNHEY, CDR2 SVGEGT. V was clipped by 5 bases and J by 5 bases; unmatched bases: 4. This CDR3 region has 15 residues. The CDR3 loop reads CASSETSGGAETQYF. In DNA, the CDR3 is TGTGCCAGCAGTGAGACTAGCGGGGGGGCGGAGACCCAGTACTTC.

This clonotype has ten or more counts. The V and J genes are TRBV6-1 and TRBJ2-1; 7 bases match TRBD2. Germline CDR1 is MNHNS and CDR2 is SASEGT. J was trimmed by 9 bases and V by 5 bases; bases with no gene match: 7. This CDR3 has 13 residues. The CDR3 DNA reads as TGTGCCAGCAGTCATGGACTAGACGGTGAGCAGTTCTTC. Amino acids: CASSHGLDGEQFF.

This clonotype came up a few times. V and J are TRBV6-1 and TRBJ2-6; TRBD1 aligns across 7 bases. CDR3 size: 15 residues. Trimming cost V 6 bases and J 2 bases; bases outside gene matches: 4. Germline-derived CDR1 and CDR2 are MNHNS and SASEGT. The CDR3 reads CASRDTGAGANVLTF. CDR3 DNA: TGTGCCAGCAGAGATACAGGGGCTGGGGCCAACGTCCTGACTTTC.

This clonotype was seen repeatedly, ten times or more. This chain links TRBV11-3 with TRBJ2-1; 9 nucleotides line up with TRBD2. Germline CDR1 reads SGHNT; CDR2 reads YENEEA. The CDR3 loop spans 15 amino acids. The V segment lost 5 bases and the J segment 6 bases; nucleotides outside the gene matches: 8. CDR3 residues: CASSPSGRSLNEQFF. DNA of the CDR3: TGTGCCAGCAGCCCGAGCGGGAGGAGCCTCAATGAGCAGTTCTTC.

This clonotype occurred once. A read error is possible here, since a much larger clone lies one base away. This chain joins TRBV5-8 and TRBJ2-1; 12 bases map to TRBD2. The CDR3 runs 15 residues. The V gene's germline CDR1 is SGHTS and CDR2 YDEGEE. Germline trimming cut 5 bases from V and 9 bases from J; bases unmatched to any gene: 9. The CDR3 DNA sequence: TGTGCCAGCAGGTTGACTAGCGGGAGCCACCGTGAGCAGTTCTTC. It encodes CASRLTSGSHREQFF.

The V gene is TRBV10-3, the J gene TRBJ1-2; D not resolved. V was shortened by 6 bases and J by 2 bases, with 16 bases between the two germline ends. Germline CDR1 is ENHRY and CDR2 is SYGVKD. There are 15 residues in the CDR3. The CDR3 DNA sequence: TGTGCCATCAGCCCCTGGTCGGCGGCGAACTATGGCTACACCTTC. The encoded protein is CAISPWSAANYGYTF.

A remark on this clonotype: A much larger clone is a single base away; this may be a read error. The chain recombines TRBV28 with TRBJ2-7; 12 bases align to TRBD2. Unmatched junction bases numbered 4, after V lost 3 bases and J lost 4 bases. CDR3 size: 15 residues. In germline, CDR1 is MDHEN, CDR2 SYDVKM. This CDR3 reads CASSLTSGGWYEQYF. The CDR3 region has the DNA TGTGCCAGCAGTTTGACTAGCGGGGGTTGGTACGAGCAGTACTTC.

In this sample, this clonotype turned up many times. The V call is TRBV13, the J call TRBJ2-3; 16 bases align to TRBD2. CDR3 length: 16 residues. Per germline, CDR1 PRHDT and CDR2 FYEKMQ (reference sequence). After removal of 5 bases from V and 4 bases from J, the junction contained 3 bases not matched to a gene. Here the CDR3 DNA reads TGTGCCAGCAGCCCGGGACTAGCGGGAGGGTCAGATACGCAGTATTTT. Its protein product is CASSPGLAGGSDTQYF.

The chain employs TRBV3-1 and TRBJ1-2; D remains unclear. The CDR3 contains 12 residues. The germline V and J ends were trimmed by 1 base and 8 bases, with 8 bases remaining between them. The germline CDR1 and CDR2 sequences are LGHDT and YNNKEL (reference sequence). CDR3 DNA sequence: TGTGCCAGCAGCCAAGCCCCGGGCGGCTACACCTTC. Protein product: CASSQAPGGYTF. The variable domain in full, completed from reference TRBV3-1 and TRBJ1-2, reads DTAVSQTPKYLVTQMGNDKSIKCEQNLGHDTMYWYKQDSKKFLKIMFSYNNKELIINETVPNRFSPKSPDKAHLNLHINSLELGDSAVYFCASSQAPGGYTFGSGTRLTVV.

This chain links TRBV29-1 with TRBJ2-2, with 7 bases fitting TRBD2. J gave up 3 bases and V 2 bases, and 6 bases lay outside the gene matches. CDR3 length: 15 amino acids. Germline CDR1 reads SQVTM; CDR2 reads ANQGSEA. The CDR3 DNA is TGCAGCGTTGAAAGAGGCGGGAGCCACACCGGGGAGCTGTTTTTT. Residues: CSVERGGSHTGELFF.

Concerning this clonotype: Its ends do not fully match the called genes, so a read error is possible. The rearrangement uses TRBV5-5 and TRBJ1-4; TRBD1 is a possible D gene (5 bases). The CDR3 covers 13 residues. The germline gives CDR1 SGHKS, CDR2 YYEKEE (reference sequence). The CDR3 protein is CASSCPREGKLFF. DNA for the CDR3: TGCGCCAGCAGCTGCCCCAGGGAAGGAAAACTGTTTTTT.

This clonotype was seen ten or more times. The V and J genes are TRBV10-2 and TRBJ2-7; TRBD1 matches 9 bases. V was clipped by 1 base and J by 0 bases; unmatched bases: 10. Germline loops: CDR1 WSHSY, CDR2 SAAADI. The CDR3 is made up of 18 amino acids. The CDR3, as DNA: TGCGCCAGCAGTGAGTTCCAAGGGACAGGGCCAAGCTCCTACGAGCAGTACTTC. Its protein is CASSEFQGTGPSSYEQYF.

This clonotype was picked up a small number of times. V is TRBV19 and J is TRBJ2-1, with no clear D. Germline V gene sequence: CDR1 LNHDA, CDR2 SQIVND (reference sequence). The germline V and J ends were trimmed by 1 base and 0 bases, with 7 bases remaining between them. CDR3 length: 15 amino acids. For the CDR3, the DNA is TGTGCCAGTAGTATAGGCCCAGGCTCCTACAATGAGCAGTTCTTC. This encodes CASSIGPGSYNEQFF. Drawing the rest from reference TRBV19 and TRBJ2-1, the complete variable domain is DGGITQSPKYLFRKEGQNVTLSCEQNLNHDAMYWYRQDPGQGLRLIYYSQIVNDFQKGDIAEGYSVSREKKESFPLTVTSAQKNPTAFYLCASSIGPGSYNEQFFGPGTRLTVL.

The sample holds many counts of this clonotype. The chain is built from TRBV29-1 and TRBJ2-1; 12 nucleotides align to TRBD2. The CDR3 sequence is 13 residues long. Germline CDR1 SQVTM, CDR2 ANQGSEA. Trimming took 8 bases from V and 8 from J; bases not matched to a gene: 7. CDR3 sequence reads: CSQTSGSIYEQFF. Here the CDR3 DNA reads TGCAGCCAGACTAGCGGGAGTATCTATGAGCAGTTCTTC.

The chain employs TRBV6-5 and TRBJ2-5; TRBD2 matches at 9 bases. V was clipped by 0 bases and J by 1 base; unmatched bases: 3. The length of the CDR3 is 16 residues. In germline, CDR1 is MNHEY, CDR2 SVGAGI. The CDR3 here is CASSYSLAGLQETQYF. The CDR3 nucleotides are TGTGCCAGCAGTTACTCACTAGCGGGCCTCCAAGAGACCCAGTACTTC.

The chain links TRBV27 to TRBJ2-5; 11 bases line up with TRBD2. Trimming removed 5 bases from V and 1 base from J; junction bases left unmatched: 6. Germline values: CDR1 MNHEY, CDR2 SMNVEV (reference sequence). The CDR3 loop spans 16 amino acids. CDR3 DNA sequence: TGTGCCAGCAGTCGCTCGGGGACTAGCGGCCAAGAGACCCAGTACTTC. It specifies CASSRSGTSGQETQYF.

In its sample, this clonotype was seen many times. The chain joins TRBV12-3 or TRBV12-4 to TRBJ2-1; D is possibly TRBD1 (5 bases). CDR3 length equals 15 residues. The V end lost 5 bases, the J end lost 1 base, and 12 bases lay between the germline ends. The DNA for the CDR3 is TGTGCCAGCAGTCCCTCGACAGTATCCTACAATGAGCAGTTCTTC. This encodes CASSPSTVSYNEQFF.

This clonotype was counted at least ten times. The chain recombines TRBV28 with TRBJ1-5, with TRBD1 matching over 8 bases. Looked up from germline, CDR1 is MDHEN and CDR2 is SYDVKM. The CDR3 runs 14 residues. The trim removed 5 bases at V and 5 bases at J, leaving 5 bases unmatched. The CDR3 DNA sequence: TGTGCCAGCAGTATCAGGGGGCCGCATCAGCCCCAGCATTTT. Amino acid sequence: CASSIRGPHQPQHF.

This clonotype was counted ten times or more. The rearrangement joins TRBV20-1 to TRBJ2-1; D gene unclear. The CDR3 runs to 12 residues. V was clipped by 1 base and J by 6 bases, with 7 bases between them. Germline V gives CDR1 DFQATT, CDR2 SNEGSKA (reference sequence). The CDR3 coding sequence is TGCAGTGCTAGAGCTTCGGGCAATGAGCAGTTCTTC. As protein: CSARASGNEQFF.

This clonotype was found a few times. The chain combines TRBV18 with TRBJ1-1; D gene unclear. The V and J ends lost 6 bases and 0 bases respectively, with 14 bases between them. The CDR3 contains 15 residues. Germline V lookup: CDR1 KGHSH, CDR2 LQKENI. Here the CDR3 reads CASSPSRAMNTEAFF. For the CDR3, the DNA is TGTGCCAGCTCTCCGTCCCGGGCGATGAACACTGAAGCTTTCTTT.

The chain is built from TRBV27 and TRBJ1-3; possibly TRBD1 for D (5 bases). The CDR3 contains 16 residues. Germline CDR1 is MNHEY and CDR2 is SMNVEV (reference sequence). Trimming removed 6 bases from V and 3 bases from J, with 18 bases in between. In nucleotides, the CDR3 is TGTGCCAGCAGAAATGGGGCCGGCTTAGTTGGAAACACCATATATTTT. Its translation is CASRNGAGLVGNTIYF.

This clonotype was seen many times. The CDR3 DNA reads as TGTGCCTGGAGTGAGGGGACAGGGGGCGCGTTGGCCATTCAGTACTTC. Its translation is CAWSEGTGGALAIQYF. This chain connects TRBV30 to TRBJ2-4; TRBD1 matches 12 bases. Germline CDR1 is GTSNPN and CDR2 is SVGIG (reference sequence). The CDR3 length is 16 residues. V lost 1 base, J lost 9 bases, and 10 bases stayed unmatched.

The chain recombines TRBV30 with TRBJ2-2, with 9 bases fitting TRBD2. J lost 3 bases, V lost 0 bases, and 17 bases had no gene match. Germline CDR1 is GTSNPN and CDR2 is SVGIG (reference sequence). The CDR3 consists of 20 residues. The CDR3 coding sequence is TGTGCCTGGAGTGTGGCGCAGGGACGATCGCGGGAGGGCCACACCGGGGAGCTGTTTTTT. Translating it yields CAWSVAQGRSREGHTGELFF.

This clonotype came up many times. The rearrangement links TRBV11-2 to TRBJ1-1; the D is unclear. The germline CDR1 and CDR2 sequences are SGHAT and FQNNGV. V lost 5 bases and J lost 0, with 10 bases in between. CDR3 size: 14 residues. In DNA, the CDR3 is TGTGCCAGCAGCCCTTATATCATGAACACTGAAGCTTTCTTT. This sequence encodes CASSPYIMNTEAFF.